This is a list of T cell receptor beta chains from one sample in a study of Ad26.COV2.S vaccination and SARS-CoV-2 variants. Measured with immunoSEQ multiplex PCR; TCRdb has only the in-frame clones, and not every one. The sample carries over 400,000 clones, around 92% recorded once. The material was peripheral blood, obtained in a trial of Ad26.COV2.S vaccine versus placebo. Every receptor here comes from a person aged 18-65 years who received the Ad26.COV2.S COVID-19 vaccine or a placebo. CDR3s leave out the opening cysteine and the closing phenylalanine or tryptophan. The order of the fields is CDR3 protein, V gene, clone size, J gene. Expanded clones are given a class, and other clones once, few, many or no size at all.

ASTSLGRCT TRBV6-5 - TRBJ1-2
ASTPTSGLTNEQF TRBV27 once TRBJ2-1
ASSDGKGLGQPQH TRBV5-6 - TRBJ1-5
ASSEGSSYNSPLH TRBV7-6 - TRBJ1-6
ASSFSISAGGQETQY TRBV7-2 once TRBJ2-5
ASSQLGQGGYEQY TRBV18 - TRBJ2-7
AWSVAGDQPQH TRBV30 - TRBJ1-5
ASNSPGGTGELF TRBV19 - TRBJ2-2
ASSLKGGLGEKLF TRBV7-9 once TRBJ1-4
ASKRTDTDTQY TRBV19 - TRBJ2-3
ASSLEVSSGGAIYEQY TRBV5-1 - TRBJ2-7
ASSQTRGPGTEAF TRBV6-2/TRBV6-3 - TRBJ1-1
ASSRDRGEKLF TRBV7-2 - TRBJ1-4
ASRLGTSGGWGNEQF TRBV7-2 - TRBJ2-1
AWSRTGSVGETQY TRBV30 - TRBJ2-5
ASSFLSYEQY TRBV12-3/TRBV12-4 - TRBJ2-7
AISDSGATLSDTEAF TRBV10-3 - TRBJ1-1